Described below is a single T cell receptor beta chain sequence and its context. One entry per CDR3 protein, called by TCRdb with MiXCR from the RT-PCR reads. Of some 960,000 distinct CDR3 sequences in the sample, roughly 18% were seen once. The source of the sample is a study of patients and donors after allogeneic stem cell transplantation. V lost 3 bases and J lost 8, with 13 bases in between. The CDR3 sequence is 13 residues long. V usage is TRBV12-3 or TRBV12-4 and J usage is TRBJ1-2; no clear D gene. The clonotype originates from a human donor who was either an allogeneic HSCT recipient or a stem cell or donor lymphocyte infusion donor (not recorded which). It is not recorded whose cells these are; they may come from a transplant donor. Sample: blood, either unsorted or a sorted T cell fraction (not recorded which). The chain's CDR3 is CASSFPGVTGYTF. The CDR3 DNA reads TGTGCCAGCAGTTTTCCCGGCGTGACGGGCTACACCTTC.